Listed below are T cell receptor beta chains from one sample, sequenced in a study of cytomegalovirus exposure and HLA in healthy donors. The method was immunoSEQ multiplex PCR; TCRdb's version includes in-frame clones alone and lacks a portion of them. The data contain more than 85,000 clones, 60% to 85% of them seen just once; the ten biggest clones take up over 7%. Sequenced material: PBMCs. The receptors derive from a woman in her thirties or forties in good health and CMV-seropositive. Each CDR3 is given with its conserved first and last residue. The D gene is left open where the match is weak. Clone sizes are given selectively: once, few, many, or a class where the clone is expanded.

V gene: TRBV6-6; D gene: TRBD1; J gene: TRBJ1-6; clone size: NA; CDR3 protein: CASSYSGTGASPLHF; CDR3 DNA: TGTGCCAGCAGTTACTCGGGGACAGGGGCTTCACCCCTCCACTTT
V gene: TRBV12-5; D gene: TRBD1; J gene: TRBJ1-5; clone size: NA; CDR3 protein: CASGTSGTGGSGGGQPQHF; CDR3 DNA: TGTGCTAGTGGTACCTCTGGGACAGGGGGTTCCGGCGGCGGGCAGCCCCAGCATTTT
V gene: TRBV7-2; D gene: TRBD1; J gene: TRBJ2-7; clone size: few; CDR3 protein: CASSRGQGPYEQYF; CDR3 DNA: TGTGCCAGCAGCCGAGGACAGGGGCCCTACGAGCAGTACTTC
V gene: TRBV29-1; D gene: NA; J gene: TRBJ1-1; clone size: NA; CDR3 protein: CSVDKGGDTEAFF; CDR3 DNA: TGCAGCGTTGACAAAGGGGGGGACACTGAAGCTTTCTTT
V gene: TRBV7-9; D gene: TRBD1; J gene: TRBJ1-2; clone size: NA; CDR3 protein: CASSPGQGNIFHGYTF; CDR3 DNA: TGTGCCAGCAGCCCGGGACAGGGGAATATTTTTCATGGCTACACCTTC
V gene: TRBV18; D gene: NA; J gene: TRBJ1-2; clone size: NA; CDR3 protein: CASSPPSGLEGYTF; CDR3 DNA: TGTGCCAGCTCACCACCATCAGGGCTCGAAGGCTACACCTTC
V gene: TRBV15; D gene: NA; J gene: TRBJ1-2; clone size: NA; CDR3 protein: CATSRRSAQGYGYTF; CDR3 DNA: TGTGCCACCAGCAGAAGGTCCGCACAGGGCTATGGCTACACCTTC
V gene: TRBV7-9; D gene: TRBD1; J gene: TRBJ2-7; clone size: once; CDR3 protein: CSSSVADRGTYEQYF; CDR3 DNA: TGTTCCAGCAGCGTAGCGGACAGGGGGACCTACGAGCAGTACTTC
V gene: TRBV7-2; D gene: TRBD1; J gene: TRBJ2-2; clone size: NA; CDR3 protein: CASTRPHQGATGELFF; CDR3 DNA: TGTGCCAGCACCCGTCCCCACCAGGGGGCAACCGGGGAGCTGTTTTTT
V gene: TRBV4-1; D gene: NA; J gene: TRBJ2-7; clone size: NA; CDR3 protein: CASSQDFLSSYEQYF; CDR3 DNA: TGCGCCAGCAGCCAAGATTTCCTATCCTCCTACGAGCAGTACTTC
V gene: TRBV28; D gene: NA; J gene: TRBJ1-2; clone size: few; CDR3 protein: CASTQGSARGARGYGYTF; CDR3 DNA: TGTGCCAGCACCCAAGGGTCGGCACGGGGGGCGCGGGGCTATGGCTACACCTTC
V gene: TRBV2; D gene: NA; J gene: TRBJ1-3; clone size: NA; CDR3 protein: CASSVGLSGNTIYF; CDR3 DNA: TGTGCCAGCAGTGTTGGGCTCTCTGGAAACACCATATATTTT
V gene: TRBV11-2; D gene: NA; J gene: TRBJ2-3; clone size: NA; CDR3 protein: CASSLRYSTDTQYF; CDR3 DNA: TGTGCCAGCAGTCTTCGTTATAGCACAGATACGCAGTATTTT
V gene: TRBV10-3; D gene: TRBD1; J gene: TRBJ1-1; clone size: NA; CDR3 protein: CAIRYTGDTEAFF; CDR3 DNA: TGTGCCATCAGATATACAGGGGACACTGAAGCTTTCTTT
V gene: TRBV5-1; D gene: TRBD2; J gene: TRBJ2-2; clone size: NA; CDR3 protein: CARGPLAGGPSSGELFF; CDR3 DNA: TGCGCCAGAGGGCCCCTAGCGGGGGGGCCTTCCTCCGGGGAGCTGTTTTTT
V gene: TRBV2; D gene: TRBD1; J gene: TRBJ1-1; clone size: NA; CDR3 protein: CASRNRGNTEAFF; CDR3 DNA: TGTGCCAGCAGGAACAGGGGGAACACTGAAGCTTTCTTT
V gene: TRBV19; D gene: NA; J gene: TRBJ1-6; clone size: NA; CDR3 protein: CASSITGSSYNSPLHF; CDR3 DNA: TGTGCCAGTAGTATAACAGGGAGCTCCTATAATTCACCCCTCCACTTT
V gene: TRBV13; D gene: TRBD2; J gene: TRBJ2-3; clone size: NA; CDR3 protein: CASSLGLAGGAGTQYF; CDR3 DNA: TGTGCCAGCAGCTTGGGACTAGCGGGGGGGGCGGGTACGCAGTATTTT
V gene: TRBV19; D gene: NA; J gene: TRBJ2-3; clone size: NA; CDR3 protein: CASSIEATEITDTQYF; CDR3 DNA: TGTGCCAGTAGTATAGAAGCTACTGAAATCACAGATACGCAGTATTTT
V gene: TRBV19; D gene: TRBD1; J gene: TRBJ1-4; clone size: NA; CDR3 protein: CASSARQGTNEKLFF; CDR3 DNA: TGTGCCAGTAGTGCCAGACAGGGAACTAATGAAAAACTGTTTTTT
V gene: TRBV28; D gene: TRBD1; J gene: TRBJ1-2; clone size: NA; CDR3 protein: CASSPPGGRSRGYTF; CDR3 DNA: TGTGCCAGCAGTCCCCCAGGGGGCAGGTCGCGAGGCTACACCTTC
V gene: TRBV6-4; D gene: TRBD2; J gene: TRBJ2-7; clone size: NA; CDR3 protein: CASSDPGGGPSSYEQYF; CDR3 DNA: TGTGCCAGCAGTGACCCGGGAGGCGGGCCTAGCTCCTACGAGCAGTACTTC
V gene: TRBV5-1; D gene: NA; J gene: TRBJ2-1; clone size: few; CDR3 protein: CASSLAREVYNEQFF; CDR3 DNA: TGCGCCAGCAGCTTGGCCAGGGAGGTATACAATGAGCAGTTCTTC
V gene: TRBV19; D gene: NA; J gene: TRBJ2-7; clone size: NA; CDR3 protein: CASSIGEGLGEQYF; CDR3 DNA: TGTGCCAGTAGTATTGGAGAGGGTTTGGGCGAGCAGTACTTC
V gene: TRBV4-3; D gene: NA; J gene: TRBJ2-7; clone size: once; CDR3 protein: CASSQVSRVGYQSYEQYF; CDR3 DNA: TGCGCCAGCAGCCAAGTGAGCAGGGTTGGATATCAGTCCTACGAGCAGTACTTC
V gene: TRBV5-1; D gene: NA; J gene: TRBJ2-2; clone size: few; CDR3 protein: CASSLGTGWDTGELFF; CDR3 DNA: TGCGCCAGCAGCTTGGGTACAGGATGGGACACCGGGGAGCTGTTTTTT
V gene: TRBV28; D gene: NA; J gene: TRBJ1-4; clone size: NA; CDR3 protein: CASSLPPFGGEEKLFF; CDR3 DNA: TGTGCCAGCAGTTTACCCCCCTTTGGAGGGGAGGAAAAACTGTTTTTT
V gene: TRBV5-1; D gene: NA; J gene: TRBJ2-1; clone size: NA; CDR3 protein: CASSLNRVHEQFF; CDR3 DNA: TGCGCCAGCAGCTTGAACAGGGTTCATGAGCAGTTCTTC
V gene: TRBV5-6; D gene: NA; J gene: TRBJ2-3; clone size: NA; CDR3 protein: CASSFSQGLNTDTQYF; CDR3 DNA: TGTGCCAGCAGCTTTTCTCAGGGGTTGAACACAGATACGCAGTATTTT
V gene: TRBV19; D gene: NA; J gene: TRBJ2-3; clone size: NA; CDR3 protein: CASSDRDLTDTQYF; CDR3 DNA: TGTGCCAGTAGTGATCGGGATCTCACAGATACGCAGTATTTT
V gene: TRBV7-9; D gene: NA; J gene: TRBJ2-2; clone size: NA; CDR3 protein: CASSPPQGLNSGELFF; CDR3 DNA: TGTGCCAGCAGCCCCCCTCAGGGGCTTAACTCCGGGGAGCTGTTTTTT
V gene: TRBV4-1; D gene: TRBD2; J gene: TRBJ2-1; clone size: NA; CDR3 protein: CASRLAGGRREQFF; CDR3 DNA: TGCGCCAGCAGACTAGCGGGGGGGCGGCGTGAGCAGTTCTTC
V gene: TRBV4-3; D gene: TRBD1; J gene: TRBJ2-3; clone size: NA; CDR3 protein: CASSQLGAGQGAHADTQYF; CDR3 DNA: TGCGCCAGCAGCCAATTGGGGGCGGGACAGGGGGCGCATGCTGATACGCAGTATTTT
V gene: TRBV6-5; D gene: NA; J gene: TRBJ1-1; clone size: NA; CDR3 protein: CASSYVGGLTEAFF; CDR3 DNA: TGTGCCAGCAGTTACGTTGGGGGCTTGACTGAAGCTTTCTTT
V gene: TRBV7-2; D gene: NA; J gene: TRBJ2-3; clone size: NA; CDR3 protein: CASSLARVDTQYF; CDR3 DNA: TGTGCCAGCAGCTTAGCCCGCGTCGATACGCAGTATTTT
V gene: TRBV5-1; D gene: TRBD2; J gene: TRBJ2-3; clone size: once; CDR3 protein: CASAGLVQADTQYF; CDR3 DNA: TGCGCCAGCGCGGGACTAGTACAGGCAGATACGCAGTATTTT
V gene: TRBV6-6; D gene: NA; J gene: TRBJ2-7; clone size: NA; CDR3 protein: CASSYSTGGREQYF; CDR3 DNA: TGTGCCAGCAGTTACTCGACCGGGGGGCGCGAGCAGTACTTC
V gene: TRBV10-3; D gene: NA; J gene: TRBJ2-7; clone size: few; CDR3 protein: CAISPGGRRREQYF; CDR3 DNA: TGTGCCATCAGTCCGGGGGGCAGGCGACGCGAGCAGTACTTC
V gene: TRBV29-1; D gene: TRBD2; J gene: TRBJ2-3; clone size: once; CDR3 protein: CSVAPTGGSTDTQYF; CDR3 DNA: TGCAGCGTTGCCCCGACGGGGGGTAGCACAGATACGCAGTATTTT
V gene: TRBV4-1; D gene: NA; J gene: TRBJ2-3; clone size: NA; CDR3 protein: CASAQRTHHTDTQYF; CDR3 DNA: TGCGCCAGCGCCCAACGGACTCATCACACAGATACGCAGTATTTT
V gene: TRBV15; D gene: NA; J gene: TRBJ1-5; clone size: NA; CDR3 protein: CATSRDYEQPQHF; CDR3 DNA: TGTGCCACCAGCAGAGATTATGAGCAGCCCCAGCATTTT
V gene: TRBV6-5; D gene: NA; J gene: TRBJ1-4; clone size: NA; CDR3 protein: CASSRRDSSEKLFF; CDR3 DNA: TGTGCCAGCAGCCGCAGGGATTCGAGTGAAAAACTGTTTTTT
V gene: TRBV6-4; D gene: TRBD2; J gene: TRBJ2-1; clone size: NA; CDR3 protein: CASSQVAGAFNEQFF; CDR3 DNA: TGTGCCAGCAGTCAGGTAGCGGGAGCATTCAATGAGCAGTTCTTC
V gene: TRBV7-9; D gene: TRBD2; J gene: TRBJ2-7; clone size: few; CDR3 protein: CASSLGNSGHSKQYF; CDR3 DNA: TGTGCCAGCAGCTTAGGAAATAGCGGGCATTCTAAGCAGTACTTC
V gene: TRBV6-1; D gene: NA; J gene: TRBJ2-6; clone size: few; CDR3 protein: CASRAVSSGANVLTF; CDR3 DNA: TGTGCCAGCAGGGCAGTCTCCTCTGGGGCCAACGTCCTGACTTTC
V gene: TRBV7-9; D gene: NA; J gene: TRBJ1-4; clone size: NA; CDR3 protein: CASSLYEGTNEKLFF; CDR3 DNA: TGTGCCAGCAGCTTATACGAGGGAACTAATGAAAAACTGTTTTTT
V gene: TRBV19; D gene: NA; J gene: TRBJ1-1; clone size: NA; CDR3 protein: CASSIGQGPEAFF; CDR3 DNA: TGTGCCAGTAGTATAGGTCAGGGGCCCGAAGCTTTCTTT
V gene: TRBV7-9; D gene: NA; J gene: TRBJ2-1; clone size: NA; CDR3 protein: CSSSYPTAGSYNEQFF; CDR3 DNA: TGTTCCAGCAGCTACCCCACCGCGGGCTCCTACAATGAGCAGTTCTTC